The present TCR beta chain was sequenced within a study of OX40 agonist ivuxolimab in advanced cancers. Looking at the study overall: The study enrolled dose-escalation patients with hepatocellular carcinoma, melanoma, renal cell or head and neck cancer. Study conclusions and caveats: No antigen was identified for the clonally expanded peripheral T cells.

With respect to this clone: No antigen is known for it.

Measured with immunoSEQ multiplex PCR; TCRdb has only the in-frame clones, and not every one. This table has 65,000 to 70,000 clones, roughly nine tenths appearing once. The germline CDR1 and CDR2 sequences are SQVTM and ANQGSEA. This CDR3 contains 12 residues. V was trimmed by 7 bases and J by 7 bases, leaving 13 bases between them. This chain connects TRBV29-1 to TRBJ2-2; maybe TRBD1 (6 bases). The source was CD4+ or CD8+ T cells sorted from blood, collected in a trial of the OX40 agonist ivuxolimab. The TCR was taken from an adult with an advanced solid tumor such as melanoma, head and neck, liver or kidney cancer. CDR3 DNA: TGCAGCGCCCTGGGGGCGAGCGGGGAGCTGTTTTTT. Residues: CSALGASGELFF.